Listed below are T cell receptor beta chains from one sample, sequenced in a study of blood T cell repertoires in COVID-19. Here immunoSEQ multiplex PCR was the method, and the copy in TCRdb shows in-frame clones only, minus some. The sample has around 120,000 clones; roughly 90% are singletons. Specimen: peripheral blood. These receptors originate from a human donor in a cohort sampled during active COVID-19. Each CDR3 is given with its conserved first and last residue. Each record gives: D gene, V gene, clone size, J gene, CDR3 protein, CDR3 DNA. D genes are given only for firm matches. Expanded clones are given a class, and other clones once, few, many or no size at all.

.	TRBV30	.	TRBJ1-1	CAWMANTEAFF	TGTGCCTGGATGGCAAACACTGAAGCTTTCTTT
.	TRBV29-1	.	TRBJ1-2	CSVDGDRRPYGYTF	TGCAGCGTGGACGGTGACAGGAGGCCCTATGGCTACACCTTC
.	TRBV4-1	.	TRBJ1-3	CASSQATGFRNTIYF	TGCGCCAGCAGCCAAGCCACAGGGTTTCGAAACACCATATATTTT
TRBD1	TRBV6-5	.	TRBJ2-5	CASSSDRGRGETQYF	TGTGCCAGCAGTTCGGACAGGGGGCGCGGGGAGACCCAGTACTTC
.	TRBV5-1	many	TRBJ2-7	CASSAGPDEQYF	TGCGCCAGCAGCGCGGGACCGGACGAGCAGTACTTC
TRBD1	TRBV12-5	once	TRBJ2-7	CASGLDTFRDRAGEQYF	TGTGCTAGTGGTTTGGATACTTTCCGGGACAGGGCCGGCGAGCAGTACTTC
.	TRBV14	.	TRBJ1-3	CASSHRTGLGAVGNTIYF	TGTGCCAGCAGCCACAGAACAGGGCTCGGGGCTGTTGGAAACACCATATATTTT
TRBD2	TRBV5-1	once	TRBJ2-7	CASSSARGGGSYEQYF	TGCGCCAGCAGCTCGGCCCGGGGCGGGGGATCCTACGAGCAGTACTTC
.	TRBV7-6	.	TRBJ1-5	CASSLGMGHLLSNQPQHF	TGTGCCAGCAGCTTAGGGATGGGACATCTCCTAAGCAATCAGCCCCAGCATTTT
TRBD1	TRBV29-1	few	TRBJ1-2	CSVVLNTGTGSGGYTF	TGCAGCGTTGTCCTGAATACCGGGACAGGGTCGGGAGGCTACACCTTC
TRBD1	TRBV19	.	TRBJ2-1	CASSIRQGADEQFF	TGTGCCAGTAGTATACGACAGGGGGCAGATGAGCAGTTCTTC
TRBD1	TRBV15	.	TRBJ1-5	CATSGGQGATGDNQPQHF	TGTGCCACCAGCGGGGGACAGGGGGCCACGGGGGACAATCAGCCCCAGCATTTT
.	TRBV5-8	few	TRBJ2-7	CASSLRGISYEQYF	TGTGCCAGCAGCTTGAGGGGAATATCCTACGAGCAGTACTTC
TRBD2	TRBV6-5	.	TRBJ2-7	CASGLAGTDEQYF	TGTGCCAGCGGACTAGCGGGAACCGACGAGCAGTACTTC
TRBD1	TRBV5-8	once	TRBJ1-2	CASTFGQGANYGYTF	TGTGCCAGCACATTTGGACAGGGCGCTAACTATGGCTACACCTTC
.	TRBV19	.	TRBJ1-2	CAIAPGNYGYTF	TGTGCCATCGCGCCGGGGAACTATGGCTACACCTTC
TRBD2	TRBV3-1/TRBV3-2	few	TRBJ2-5	CASSQLVAGLAEQETQYF	TGTGCCAGCAGCCAATTGGTTGCCGGACTAGCGGAGCAAGAGACCCAGTACTTC